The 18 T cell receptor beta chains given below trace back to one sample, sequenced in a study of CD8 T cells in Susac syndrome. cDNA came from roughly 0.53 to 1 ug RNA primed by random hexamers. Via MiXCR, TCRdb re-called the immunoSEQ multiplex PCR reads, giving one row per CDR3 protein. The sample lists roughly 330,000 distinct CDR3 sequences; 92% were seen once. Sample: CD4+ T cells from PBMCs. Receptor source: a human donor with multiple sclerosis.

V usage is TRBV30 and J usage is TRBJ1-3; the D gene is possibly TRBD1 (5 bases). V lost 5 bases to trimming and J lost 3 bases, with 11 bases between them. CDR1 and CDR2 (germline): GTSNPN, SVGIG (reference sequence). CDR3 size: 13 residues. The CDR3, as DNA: TGTGCCTGGGCGCGGGGCCTTGGAAACACCATATATTTT. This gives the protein CAWARGLGNTIYF.

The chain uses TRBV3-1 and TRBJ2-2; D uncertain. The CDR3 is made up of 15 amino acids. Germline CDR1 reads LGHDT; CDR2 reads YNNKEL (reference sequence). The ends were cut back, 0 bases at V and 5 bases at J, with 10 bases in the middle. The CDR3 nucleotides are TGTGCCAGCAGCCAAGATTACAGTTGGACCGGGGAGCTGTTTTTT. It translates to CASSQDYSWTGELFF.

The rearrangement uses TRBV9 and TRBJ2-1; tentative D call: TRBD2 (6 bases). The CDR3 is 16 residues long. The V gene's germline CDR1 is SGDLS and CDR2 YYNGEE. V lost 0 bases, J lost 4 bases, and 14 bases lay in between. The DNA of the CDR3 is TGTGCCAGCAGCGTAGGGTTCGTAGCGGCTTACAATGAGCAGTTCTTC. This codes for CASSVGFVAAYNEQFF.

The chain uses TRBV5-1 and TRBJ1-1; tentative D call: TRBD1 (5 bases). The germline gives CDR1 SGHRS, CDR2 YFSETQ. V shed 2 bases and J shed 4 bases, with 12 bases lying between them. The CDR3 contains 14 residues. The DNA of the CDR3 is TGCGCCAGCAGCTTTCGAGGGGCTGGCACTGAAGCTTTCTTT. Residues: CASSFRGAGTEAFF.

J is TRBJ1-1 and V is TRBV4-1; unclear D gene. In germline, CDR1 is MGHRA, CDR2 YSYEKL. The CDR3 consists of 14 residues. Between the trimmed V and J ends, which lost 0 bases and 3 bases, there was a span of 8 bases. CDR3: CASSQDRTYTEAFF. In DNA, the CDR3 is TGCGCCAGCAGCCAAGATCGCACCTACACTGAAGCTTTCTTT.

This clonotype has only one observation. DNA for the CDR3: TGTGCCAGCAGCTTCCCAGGGGGCGATGGCTACACCTTC. Residues: CASSFPGGDGYTF. The gene calls are TRBV7-9 and TRBJ1-2; 8 nucleotides line up with TRBD1. This CDR3 has 13 residues. Germline CDR1 and CDR2: SEHNR and FQNEAQ (reference sequence). Unmatched junction bases numbered 3, after V lost 3 bases and J lost 6 bases.

The CDR3 sequence is CASSQGTVRATAFF. The CDR3 DNA reads TGTGCCAGCAGCCAAGGGACAGTCAGGGCCACGGCTTTCTTT. V usage is TRBV3-1 and J usage is TRBJ1-1, with TRBD1 as a possible D gene (6 bases). Germline assignment: CDR1 LGHDT and CDR2 YNNKEL (reference sequence). Between the trimmed V and J ends, which lost 1 base and 11 bases, there was a span of 17 bases. CDR3 length equals 14 residues.

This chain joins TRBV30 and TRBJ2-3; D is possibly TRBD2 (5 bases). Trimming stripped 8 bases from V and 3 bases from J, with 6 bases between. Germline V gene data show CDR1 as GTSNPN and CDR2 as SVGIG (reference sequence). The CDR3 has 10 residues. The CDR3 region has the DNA TGTGCCCGCGGGACAGATACGCAGTATTTT. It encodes CARGTDTQYF.

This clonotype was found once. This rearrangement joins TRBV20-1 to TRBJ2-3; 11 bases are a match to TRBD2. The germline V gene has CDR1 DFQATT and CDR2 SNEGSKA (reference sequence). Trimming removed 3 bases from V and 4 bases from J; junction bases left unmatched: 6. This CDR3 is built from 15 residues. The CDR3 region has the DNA TGCAGTGCTAGCTTTAGCGGGAGGGCCTCAGATACGCAGTATTTT. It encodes CSASFSGRASDTQYF.

CDR3 amino acids: CASSVNNLGLTEAFF. The CDR3 DNA follows: TGTGCCAGCAGCGTGAACAACCTGGGCCTCACTGAAGCTTTCTTT. The chain recombines TRBV9 with TRBJ1-1; D not certain. This CDR3 has 15 residues. The V gene's germline CDR1 is SGDLS and CDR2 YYNGEE. V dropped 2 bases and J dropped 4 bases, with 15 bases sitting between them. Supplemented by reference TRBV9 and TRBJ1-1, the full variable domain reads DSGVTQTPKHLITATGQRVTLRCSPRSGDLSVYWYQQSLDQGLQFLIQYYNGEERAKGNILERFSAQQFPDLHSELNLSSLELGDSALYFCASSVNNLGLTEAFFGQGTRLTVV.

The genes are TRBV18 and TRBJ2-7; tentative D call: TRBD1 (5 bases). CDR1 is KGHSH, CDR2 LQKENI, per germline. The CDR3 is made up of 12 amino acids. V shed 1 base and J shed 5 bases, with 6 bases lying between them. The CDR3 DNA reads TGTGCCAGCTCACCACAGACAGACGAGCAGTACTTC. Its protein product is CASSPQTDEQYF.

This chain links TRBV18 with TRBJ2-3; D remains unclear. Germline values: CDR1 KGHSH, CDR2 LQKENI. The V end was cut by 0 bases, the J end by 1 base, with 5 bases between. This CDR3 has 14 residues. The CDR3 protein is CASSPPSRTDTQYF. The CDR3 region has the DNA TGTGCCAGCTCACCACCTTCGCGCACAGATACGCAGTATTTT.

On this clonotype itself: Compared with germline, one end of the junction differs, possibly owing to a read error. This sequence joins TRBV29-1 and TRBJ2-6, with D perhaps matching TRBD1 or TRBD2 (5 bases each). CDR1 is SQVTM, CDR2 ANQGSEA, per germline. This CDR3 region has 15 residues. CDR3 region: CSVEASGSGANVPTF. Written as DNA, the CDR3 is TGCAGCGTGGAGGCCTCGGGGTCTGGGGCCAACGTCCCGACTTTC.

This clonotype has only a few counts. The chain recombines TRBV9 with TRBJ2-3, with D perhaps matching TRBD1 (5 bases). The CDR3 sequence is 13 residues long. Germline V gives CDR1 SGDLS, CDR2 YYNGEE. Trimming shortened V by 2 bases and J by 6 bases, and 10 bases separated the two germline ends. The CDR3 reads CASSVGPTDTQYF. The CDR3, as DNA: TGTGCCAGCAGCGTGGGGCCAACCGATACGCAGTATTTT.

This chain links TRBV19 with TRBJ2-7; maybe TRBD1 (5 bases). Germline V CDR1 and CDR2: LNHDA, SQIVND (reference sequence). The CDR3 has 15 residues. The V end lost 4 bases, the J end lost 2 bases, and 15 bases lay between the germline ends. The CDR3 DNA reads TGTGCCAGTAGTACCTCGACAGTCCGAGCCTACGAGCAGTACTTC. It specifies CASSTSTVRAYEQYF.

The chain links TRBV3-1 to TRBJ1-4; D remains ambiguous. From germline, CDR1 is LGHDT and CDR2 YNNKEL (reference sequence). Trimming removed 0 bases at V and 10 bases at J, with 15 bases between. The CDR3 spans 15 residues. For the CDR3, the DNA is TGTGCCAGCAGCCAAGATACCCTTGTGGGGTCAAAACTGTTTTTT. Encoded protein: CASSQDTLVGSKLFF.

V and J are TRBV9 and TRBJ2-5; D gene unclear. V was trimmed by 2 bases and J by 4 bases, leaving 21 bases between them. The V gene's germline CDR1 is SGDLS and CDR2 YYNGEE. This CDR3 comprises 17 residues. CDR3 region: CASSVGSVGPAAETQYF. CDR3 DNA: TGTGCCAGCAGCGTTGGATCCGTAGGCCCGGCGGCAGAGACCCAGTACTTC.

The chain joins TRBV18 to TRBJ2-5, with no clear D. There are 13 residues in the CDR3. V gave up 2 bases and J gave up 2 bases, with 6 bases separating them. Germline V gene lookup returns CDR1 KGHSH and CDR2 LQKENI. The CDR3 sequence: CASSPAFQETQYF. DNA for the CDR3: TGTGCCAGCTCACCAGCCTTTCAAGAGACCCAGTACTTC.